This entry lists 12 T cell receptor beta chains sequenced from one sample in a study of Ad26.COV2.S vaccination and SARS-CoV-2 variants (dated by TCRdb to about 2021). The treatment or condition label corresponds to: 15 to 20 received Ad26.COV2.S at low or high dose, single or two shots; about five received placebo; per-sample allocation not given. For vaccine and placebo recipients, repertoires were sequenced using samples collected on day 63 after the first injection. The library was prepared using the immunoSEQ multiplex PCR assay. TCRdb mirrors the immuneACCESS table, restricted to in-frame sequences. Some clones are absent from its copies; in checked studies, under half trace to an unresolved V gene, and the reason for the others is unknown. The sample data list 350,000 to 400,000 clones, and 80% to 90% of these were observed just once. The ten largest account for under 4% of the sample. The source was peripheral blood, collected in a trial of Ad26.COV2.S vaccine versus placebo. Receptor source: a person aged 18-60 years who received the Ad26.COV2.S COVID-19 vaccine or a placebo.

J is TRBJ1-2 and V is TRBV25-1; 7 bases line up with TRBD1. Germline V gene sequence: CDR1 MGHDK, CDR2 SYGVNS. The CDR3 is 13 residues long. The V and J ends lost 6 bases and 3 bases, in that order; junction bases with no gene match: 4. The CDR3 spells CASSKGTDYGYTF. The CDR3, as DNA: TGTGCCAGCAGCAAAGGGACAGACTATGGCTACACCTTC.

The V gene is TRBV6-5, the J gene TRBJ2-5, with TRBD1 as a possible D gene (5 bases). Germline V gene lookup returns CDR1 MNHEY and CDR2 SVGAGI. Trimming cost V 6 bases and J 2 bases, with 13 bases left between them. The CDR3 length is 14 residues. The CDR3 DNA follows: TGTGCCAGCAGCGCGACAGTAACTCAAGAGACCCAGTACTTC. Amino acid sequence: CASSATVTQETQYF.

The chain uses TRBV4-1 and TRBJ1-5, with a weak D call TRBD1 (5 bases). Germline V lookup: CDR1 MGHRA, CDR2 YSYEKL. Trimming removed 2 bases at V and 0 bases at J, with 11 bases between. The CDR3 runs 16 residues. DNA for the CDR3: TGCGCCAGCAGCCAAATTCCAGGGCCTAGCAATCAGCCCCAGCATTTT. Residues: CASSQIPGPSNQPQHF.

This clone was counted between two and nine times. The chain employs TRBV11-2 and TRBJ2-5; 9 nucleotides match TRBD2. The CDR3 runs 16 residues. Germline assignment: CDR1 SGHAT and CDR2 FQNNGV. The V segment lost 1 base and the J segment 0 bases; nucleotides outside the gene matches: 3. In nucleotides, the CDR3 is TGTGCCAGCAGCTTAGGCAGACTAGCGGACCAAGAGACCCAGTACTTC. Translation gives CASSLGRLADQETQYF.

This sequence joins TRBV4-1 and TRBJ1-1; possibly TRBD1 for D (6 bases). Trimming left V 3 bases short and J 4 bases short, with 9 bases between. The CDR3 runs 13 residues. CDR1 and CDR2 (germline): MGHRA, YSYEKL. CDR3 region: CASSQGASTEAFF. For the CDR3, the DNA is TGCGCCAGCAGCCAGGGGGCGAGCACTGAAGCTTTCTTT.

This clone has only a few counts. The chain joins TRBV19 to TRBJ2-2; D is unresolved. The CDR3 has 14 amino acids. The germline gives CDR1 LNHDA, CDR2 SQIVND (reference sequence). The V end was cut by 9 bases, the J end by 1 base, with 12 bases between. Here the CDR3 reads CASSGPLNTGELFF. The DNA for the CDR3 is TGTGCCAGCTCAGGACCTCTGAACACCGGGGAGCTGTTTTTT.

The chain joins TRBV5-1 to TRBJ2-7; 7 positions agree with TRBD1. Trimming took 0 bases from V and 5 from J; bases not matched to a gene: 5. Germline V CDR1 and CDR2: SGHRS, YFSETQ. The CDR3 runs 14 residues. The CDR3 here is CASSLAPGQDEQYF. CDR3 in DNA: TGCGCCAGCAGCTTGGCACCCGGACAGGACGAGCAGTACTTC.

The genes are TRBV19 and TRBJ1-1; a possible D gene is TRBD1 (5 bases). Trimming removed 1 base at V and 3 bases at J, with 6 bases between. The CDR3 is made up of 13 amino acids. Germline lookup yields CDR1 LNHDA and CDR2 SQIVND (reference sequence). CDR3 residues: CASSIVGDTEAFF. In DNA, the CDR3 is TGTGCCAGTAGTATAGTAGGGGACACTGAAGCTTTCTTT.

Note on this clone: In the same sample, other DNA sequences code for this CDR3. In DNA form, the CDR3 reads TGCGCCAGCAGCTTGGACAGCATGAACACTGAAGCTTTCTTT. It yields the protein CASSLDSMNTEAFF. This chain uses TRBV5-1 with TRBJ1-1; D gene unclear. Germline loops: CDR1 SGHRS, CDR2 YFSETQ. V lost 0 bases and J lost 0, with 6 bases in between. This CDR3 is built from 14 residues. Based on the CDR3 plus reference TRBV5-1 and TRBJ1-1, the full variable domain is KAGVTQTPRYLIKTRGQQVTLSCSPISGHRSVSWYQQTPGQGLQFLFEYFSETQRNKGNFPGRFSGRQFSNSRSEMNVSTLELGDSALYLCASSLDSMNTEAFFGQGTRLTVV.

This clone has just one count. The genes are TRBV2 and TRBJ1-2; D gene uncertain. Trimming left V 6 bases short and J 7 bases short, with 12 bases between. CDR1 and CDR2 (germline): SNHLY, FYNNEI. CDR3 length: 12 amino acids. The CDR3 DNA is TGTGCCAGCAGGGACTCGGGAGGTGGCTACACCTTC. This encodes CASRDSGGGYTF.

The J gene is TRBJ2-2, the V gene TRBV6-4; D is unresolved. V lost 1 base and J 7 bases, leaving 7 bases between the germline ends. The CDR3 covers 13 residues. Germline CDR1 MRHNA, CDR2 SNTAGT. The CDR3 nucleotides read TGTGCCAGCAGTGACTTCCGCCGCGGGGAGCTGTTTTTT. Its protein product is CASSDFRRGELFF.

The J gene is TRBJ2-1, the V gene TRBV5-6; D possibly corresponds to TRBD2 (6 bases). V lost 3 bases and J lost 7, with 11 bases in between. The CDR3 contains 13 residues. Looked up from germline, CDR1 is SGHDT and CDR2 is YYEEEE. The CDR3 loop reads CASSSDAGNEQFF. The DNA of the CDR3 is TGTGCCAGCAGCTCCGACGCGGGGAATGAGCAGTTCTTC.